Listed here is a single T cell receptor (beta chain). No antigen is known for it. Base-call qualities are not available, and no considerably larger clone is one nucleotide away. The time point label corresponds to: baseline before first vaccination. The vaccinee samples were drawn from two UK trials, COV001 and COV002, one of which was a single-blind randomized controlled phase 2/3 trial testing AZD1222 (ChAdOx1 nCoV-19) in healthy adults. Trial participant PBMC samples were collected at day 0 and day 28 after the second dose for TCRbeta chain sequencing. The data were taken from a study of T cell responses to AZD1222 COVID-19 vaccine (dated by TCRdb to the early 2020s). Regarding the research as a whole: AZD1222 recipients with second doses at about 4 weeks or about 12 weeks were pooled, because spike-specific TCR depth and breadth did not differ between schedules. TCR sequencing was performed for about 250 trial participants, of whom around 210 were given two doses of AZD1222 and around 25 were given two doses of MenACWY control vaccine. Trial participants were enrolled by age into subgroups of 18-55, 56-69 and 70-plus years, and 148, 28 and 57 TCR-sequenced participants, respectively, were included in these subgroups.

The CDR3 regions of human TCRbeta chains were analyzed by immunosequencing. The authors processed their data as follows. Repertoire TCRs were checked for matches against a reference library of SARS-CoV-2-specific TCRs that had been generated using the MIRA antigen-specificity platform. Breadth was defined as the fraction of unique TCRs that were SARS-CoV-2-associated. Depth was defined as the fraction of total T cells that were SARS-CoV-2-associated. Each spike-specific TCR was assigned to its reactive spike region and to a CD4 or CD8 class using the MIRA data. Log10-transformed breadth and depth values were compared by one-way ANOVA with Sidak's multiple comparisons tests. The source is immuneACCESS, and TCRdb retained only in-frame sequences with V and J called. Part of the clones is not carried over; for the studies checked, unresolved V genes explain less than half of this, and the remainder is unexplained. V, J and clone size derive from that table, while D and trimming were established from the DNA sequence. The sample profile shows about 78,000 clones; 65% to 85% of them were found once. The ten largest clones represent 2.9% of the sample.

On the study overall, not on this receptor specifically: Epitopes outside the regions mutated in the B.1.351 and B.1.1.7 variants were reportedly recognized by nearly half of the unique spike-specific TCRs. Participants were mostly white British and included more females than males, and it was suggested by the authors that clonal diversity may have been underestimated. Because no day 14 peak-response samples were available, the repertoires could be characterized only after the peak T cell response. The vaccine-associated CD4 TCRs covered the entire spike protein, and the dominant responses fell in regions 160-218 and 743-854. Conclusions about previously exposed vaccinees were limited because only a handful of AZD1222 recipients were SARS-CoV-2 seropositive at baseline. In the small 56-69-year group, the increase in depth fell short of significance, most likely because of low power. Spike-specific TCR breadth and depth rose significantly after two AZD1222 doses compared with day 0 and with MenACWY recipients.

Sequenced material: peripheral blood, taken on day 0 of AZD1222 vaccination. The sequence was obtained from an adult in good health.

The nucleotides are TGTGCCAGCAGTATTCAAGTTGAAGCTTTCTTT. Its coded protein is CASSIQVEAFF. In this chain, TRBV2 is recombined with TRBJ1-1, with no confident D gene call. CDR1 and CDR2 are read off the germline V gene as SNHLY and FYNNEI. Trimming at the junction amounts to 5 bases on V and 7 bases on J, and the germline ends lie 8 bases apart. Inclusive of the bounding cysteine and phenylalanine, the CDR3 is 11 residues long. The only DNA kept is the CDR3, 33 bases in frame from the first base. The reference TRBV2 and TRBJ1-1 proteins fill in what lies around the CDR3, so the full variable domain reads EPEVTQTPSHQVTQMGQEVILRCVPISNHLYFYWYRQILGQKVEFLVSFYNNEISEKSEIFDDQFSVERPDGSNFTLKIRSTKLEDSAMYFCASSIQVEAFFGQGTRLTVV.